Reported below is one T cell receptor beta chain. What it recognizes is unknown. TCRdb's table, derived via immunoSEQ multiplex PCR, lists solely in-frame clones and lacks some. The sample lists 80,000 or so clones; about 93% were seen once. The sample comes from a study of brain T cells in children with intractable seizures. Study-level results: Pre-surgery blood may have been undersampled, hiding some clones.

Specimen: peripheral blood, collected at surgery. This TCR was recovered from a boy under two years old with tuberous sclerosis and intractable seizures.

The CDR3 loop is CASQYSGIYNEQFF. CDR3 DNA: TGTGCCAGCCAATATAGCGGGATCTACAATGAGCAGTTCTTC. V gene TRBV19 combines with J gene TRBJ2-1; the match to TRBD2 covers 8 bases. The CDR3 runs 14 residues. Germline trimming cut 9 bases from V and 3 bases from J; bases unmatched to any gene: 7. Germline V gene data show CDR1 as LNHDA and CDR2 as SQIVND (reference sequence).